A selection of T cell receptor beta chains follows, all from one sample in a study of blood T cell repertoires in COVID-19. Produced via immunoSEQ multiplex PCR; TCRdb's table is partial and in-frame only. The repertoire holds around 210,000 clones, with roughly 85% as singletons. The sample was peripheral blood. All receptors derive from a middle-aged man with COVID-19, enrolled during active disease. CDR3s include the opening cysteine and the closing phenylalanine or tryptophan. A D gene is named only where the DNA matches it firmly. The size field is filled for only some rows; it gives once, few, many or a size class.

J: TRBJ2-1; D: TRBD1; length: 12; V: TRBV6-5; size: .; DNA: TGTGCCAGCTGTACAGGGGGCCATGAGCAGTTCTTC; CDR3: CASCTGGHEQFF
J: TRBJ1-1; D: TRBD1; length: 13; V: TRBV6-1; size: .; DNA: TGTGCCAGCAGTGAACGGACAGGGGCTGAAGCTTTCTTT; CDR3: CASSERTGAEAFF
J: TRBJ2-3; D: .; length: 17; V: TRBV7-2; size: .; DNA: TGTGCCAGCAGCGAAGGGTCGCCTAGCGTTATTACAGATACGCAGTATTTT; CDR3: CASSEGSPSVITDTQYF
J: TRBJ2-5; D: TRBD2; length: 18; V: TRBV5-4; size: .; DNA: TGTGCCAGCAGCTTGTTTAAAAGGACTAGCGGGGGTTTTGAGACCCAGTACTTC; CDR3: CASSLFKRTSGGFETQYF
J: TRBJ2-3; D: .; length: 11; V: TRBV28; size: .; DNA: TGTGCCAGCAGTTTCCTGCGGACGCAGTATTTT; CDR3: CASSFLRTQYF
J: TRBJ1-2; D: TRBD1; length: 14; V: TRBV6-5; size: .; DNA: TGTGCCAGCAGTCGGGGACAGCTTAACTATGGCTACACCTTC; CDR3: CASSRGQLNYGYTF
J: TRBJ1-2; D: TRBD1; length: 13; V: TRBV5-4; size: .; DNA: TGTGCCAGCAGCCCCGACAGGGTGCGGGGCTACACCTTC; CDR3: CASSPDRVRGYTF
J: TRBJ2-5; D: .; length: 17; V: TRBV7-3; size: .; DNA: TGTGCCAGCAGCTTAACGAAGAGGACGGGGGGCGCTGAGACCCAGTACTTC; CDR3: CASSLTKRTGGAETQYF
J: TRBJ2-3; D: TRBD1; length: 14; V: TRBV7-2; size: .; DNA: TGTGCCAGCAGCCTAGGGGGCCCGGCGGATACGCAGTATTTT; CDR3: CASSLGGPADTQYF
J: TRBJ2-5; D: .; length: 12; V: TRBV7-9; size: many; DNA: TGTGCCAGCAGCTTAGGAGTAGAGACCCAGTACTTC; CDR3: CASSLGVETQYF
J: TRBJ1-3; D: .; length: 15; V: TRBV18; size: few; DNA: TGTGCCAGCTCCCAGGCCGGGAACTCTGGAAACACCATATATTTT; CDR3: CASSQAGNSGNTIYF
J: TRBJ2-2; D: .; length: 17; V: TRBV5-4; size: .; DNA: TGTGCCAGCAGCTTGGAAGGGTGGGGGCCGAACACCGGGGAGCTGTTTTTT; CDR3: CASSLEGWGPNTGELFF
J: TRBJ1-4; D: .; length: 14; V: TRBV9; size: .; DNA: TGTGCCAGCAGCGTATGGGCCAGCCCTGAAAAACTGTTTTTT; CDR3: CASSVWASPEKLFF
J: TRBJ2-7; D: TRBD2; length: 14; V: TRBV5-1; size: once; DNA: TGCGCCAGCAGCTTCAGCGGGGGGGATTTAGAGCAGTACTTC; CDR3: CASSFSGGDLEQYF
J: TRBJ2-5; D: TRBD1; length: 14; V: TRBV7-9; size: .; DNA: TGTGCCAGCAGCTGGCAGGACAGGGTGGAGACCCAGTACTTC; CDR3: CASSWQDRVETQYF
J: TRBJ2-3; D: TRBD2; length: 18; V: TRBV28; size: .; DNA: TGTGCCAGCAGTTTATCCACCGGACTAGGCTCTAGCACAGATACGCAGTATTTT; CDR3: CASSLSTGLGSSTDTQYF
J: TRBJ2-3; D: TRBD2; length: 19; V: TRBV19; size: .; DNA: TGTGCCACCAGCCAGTCGGGACTAGCGGGGGGCACTAGCACAGATACGCAGTATTTT; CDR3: CATSQSGLAGGTSTDTQYF
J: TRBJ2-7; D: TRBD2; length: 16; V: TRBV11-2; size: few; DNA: TGTGCCAGCAGCGATAATAGCGGGTCCACCTCCTACGAGCAGTACTTC; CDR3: CASSDNSGSTSYEQYF
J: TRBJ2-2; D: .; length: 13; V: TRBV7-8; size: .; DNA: TGTGCCAGCAGCTTAGTATTAAACGGGGAGCTGTTTTTT; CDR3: CASSLVLNGELFF
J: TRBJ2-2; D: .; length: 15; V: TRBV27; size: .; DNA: TGTGCCAGCAGTTTAGCAGCGGCAAACACCGGGGAGCTGTTTTTT; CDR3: CASSLAAANTGELFF
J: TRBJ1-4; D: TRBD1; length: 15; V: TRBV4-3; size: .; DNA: TGCGCCAGCAGCCATTCCGGGACAGGTTTAGAAAAACTGTTTTTT; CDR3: CASSHSGTGLEKLFF
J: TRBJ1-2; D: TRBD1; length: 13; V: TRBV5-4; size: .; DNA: TGTGCCAGCAGCTTGGTAGGGGGCCGTGGCTACACCTTC; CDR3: CASSLVGGRGYTF
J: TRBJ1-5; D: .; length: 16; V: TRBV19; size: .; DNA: TGTGCCAGTAGTGGGGGAGCCGGGACAACCAATCAGCCCCAGCATTTT; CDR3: CASSGGAGTTNQPQHF
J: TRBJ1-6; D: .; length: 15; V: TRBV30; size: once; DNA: TGTGCCTGGAGTGTAAGGGGCTTCGGAAATTCACCCCTCCACTTT; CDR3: CAWSVRGFGNSPLHF
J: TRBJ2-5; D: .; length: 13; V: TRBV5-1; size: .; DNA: TGCGCCAGCAGCTTGGCCTTCGGGGAGACCCAGTACTTC; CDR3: CASSLAFGETQYF
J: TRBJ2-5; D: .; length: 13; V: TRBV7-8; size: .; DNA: TGTGCCAGCAGCCCGGAGGTCCAAGAGACCCAGTACTTC; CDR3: CASSPEVQETQYF
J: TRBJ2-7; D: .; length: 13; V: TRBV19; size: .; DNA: TGTGCCAGTAGCCAGGGGTTTGGAGGCGAGCAGTACTTC; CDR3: CASSQGFGGEQYF
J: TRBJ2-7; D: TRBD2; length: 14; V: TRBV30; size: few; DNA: TGTGCCTGGAGTGTACTAAGCGGGAGTTACGAGCAGTACTTC; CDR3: CAWSVLSGSYEQYF
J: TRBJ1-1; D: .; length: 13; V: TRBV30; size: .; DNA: TGTGCCTGGAGTGTACACGGGGTAACTGAAGCTTTCTTT; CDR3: CAWSVHGVTEAFF